Presented here are 11 T cell receptor beta chains from one specimen sequenced in a study of shared clonotypes between healthy human individuals. Positive CCR7 selection of CD45RO-negative cells yielded the naive CD8 cells, and terminally differentiated effector memory CD45RA+ cells were excluded. Some clones are missing from TCRdb's copy, which holds only in-frame ones; the method was immunoSEQ multiplex PCR. The data contain roughly 2.1 million clones, 85% to 95% of them singletons. The sequenced material came from naive CD8+ T cells from PBMCs. The receptors derive from a man aged 18 to 29 in good health. Some clones in this sample may be carry-over from other donors' samples.

The chain employs TRBV4-3 and TRBJ2-7; D possibly uses TRBD1 or TRBD2 (5 bases each). Per the germline V gene, CDR1 is LGHNA and CDR2 is YSLEER. Trimming took 5 bases from V and 3 from J, leaving 14 bases between them. The CDR3 contains 14 residues. The CDR3 DNA follows: TGCGCCAGCAGCACCGGGACGGATAGCTACGAGCAGTACTTC. This gives the protein CASSTGTDSYEQYF.

The chain has TRBV19 and TRBJ1-2; no definite D call. V lost 0 bases to trimming and J lost 4 bases, with 15 bases between them. This CDR3 is 16 amino acids long. Germline V gene sequence: CDR1 LNHDA, CDR2 SQIVND (reference sequence). The CDR3 protein is CASSIDGPAEGYGYTF. In nucleotides, the CDR3 is TGTGCCAGTAGTATAGATGGGCCAGCTGAGGGCTATGGCTACACCTTC.

The chain has TRBV5-4 and TRBJ1-2, with D uncertain. This CDR3 comprises 12 residues. V shed 0 bases and J shed 13 bases, with 13 bases lying between them. Per germline, CDR1 SGHNT and CDR2 YYREEE (reference sequence). The chain's CDR3 is CASSLGGPPGTF. The CDR3 nucleotides are TGTGCCAGCAGCTTGGGCGGGCCGCCCGGCACCTTC.

CDR3 in amino acids: CASSLSGWGVRAYEQYF. DNA for the CDR3: TGTGCCAGCAGTTTATCGGGGTGGGGGGTAAGGGCCTACGAGCAGTACTTC. The J gene is TRBJ2-7, the V gene TRBV27, with D possibly matching TRBD2 (6 bases). The CDR3 totals 17 residues. CDR1 is MNHEY and CDR2 is SMNVEV in the germline V gene (reference sequence). V lost 0 bases, J lost 2 bases, and 17 bases lay in between.

Comment on this clone: Other DNA sequences in this specimen translate into the identical CDR3. The chain couples TRBV25-1 to TRBJ1-2; D is ambiguous. Germline CDR1 MGHDK, CDR2 SYGVNS. The V gene lost 1 base and the J gene lost 2 bases, with 5 bases spanning the gap. The CDR3 runs to 13 residues. The CDR3: CASSESRNYGYTF. As DNA, the CDR3 is TGTGCCAGCAGTGAATCGCGGAACTATGGCTACACCTTC.

This chain connects TRBV19 to TRBJ2-7; 11 nucleotides align to TRBD1. CDR1 LNHDA and CDR2 SQIVND come from the germline V gene (reference sequence). The CDR3 has 16 residues. The junction had 6 bases not matched to a gene; V was cut back by 2 bases and J by 3 bases. The CDR3 DNA is TGTGCCAGTAGTATACTTCGGGACAGGGGGTACTACGAGCAGTACTTC. Protein product: CASSILRDRGYYEQYF.

This chain joins TRBV27 and TRBJ2-7; D might be TRBD1 (5 bases). Germline CDR1 and CDR2: MNHEY and SMNVEV (reference sequence). V was cut by 5 bases and J by 3 bases, with 14 bases left in between. The CDR3 loop spans 14 amino acids. CDR3 residues: CASSPRQILYEQYF. CDR3 DNA sequence: TGTGCCAGCAGTCCCCGACAGATACTCTACGAGCAGTACTTC.

V gene TRBV7-3 combines with J gene TRBJ2-1; 8 positions match TRBD2. This CDR3 has 15 amino acids. The ends lost 0 bases at V and 6 bases at J; junction bases unmatched: 4. Germline V gene lookup returns CDR1 SGHTA and CDR2 FQGTGA. CDR3 in DNA: TGTGCCAGCAGCTTAACTTTGGGGACTAGCAATGAGCAGTTCTTC. Amino acid sequence: CASSLTLGTSNEQFF. Looking up the rest from reference TRBV7-3 and TRBJ2-1 gives the full variable domain: GAGVSQTPSNKVTEKGKYVELRCDPISGHTALYWYRQSLGQGPEFLIYFQGTGAADDSGLPNDRFFAVRPEGSVSTLKIQRTERGDSAVYLCASSLTLGTSNEQFFGPGTRLTVL.

This chain uses TRBV11-2 with TRBJ2-7, with 10 bases aligning to TRBD1. Trimming removed 3 bases from V and 5 bases from J; junction bases left unmatched: 13. CDR3 length: 17 residues. Germline-derived CDR1 and CDR2 are SGHAT and FQNNGV. CDR3 loop: CASSFPRDRGYRNEQYF. CDR3 bases: TGTGCCAGCAGCTTTCCTCGGGACAGGGGATATCGGAACGAGCAGTACTTC.

J is TRBJ2-1 and V is TRBV29-1, with 9 bases lining up with TRBD2. The CDR3 has 15 residues. The germline V gene has CDR1 SQVTM and CDR2 ANQGSEA. After removal of 7 bases from V and 2 bases from J, the junction contained 9 bases not matched to a gene. The CDR3 region is CSAIQAGGPYNEQFF. CDR3 nucleotides: TGCAGCGCAATCCAAGCGGGAGGCCCCTACAATGAGCAGTTCTTC.

The V and J genes are TRBV13 and TRBJ2-3; possible D gene TRBD2, 5 bases. V was clipped by 4 bases and J by 0 bases, with 14 bases between them. The CDR3 runs to 16 residues. The germline V gene has CDR1 PRHDT and CDR2 FYEKMQ (reference sequence). As DNA, the CDR3 is TGTGCCAGCAGCTCCGGGGTTTGGGAGAGCACAGATACGCAGTATTTT. Translating it yields CASSSGVWESTDTQYF.